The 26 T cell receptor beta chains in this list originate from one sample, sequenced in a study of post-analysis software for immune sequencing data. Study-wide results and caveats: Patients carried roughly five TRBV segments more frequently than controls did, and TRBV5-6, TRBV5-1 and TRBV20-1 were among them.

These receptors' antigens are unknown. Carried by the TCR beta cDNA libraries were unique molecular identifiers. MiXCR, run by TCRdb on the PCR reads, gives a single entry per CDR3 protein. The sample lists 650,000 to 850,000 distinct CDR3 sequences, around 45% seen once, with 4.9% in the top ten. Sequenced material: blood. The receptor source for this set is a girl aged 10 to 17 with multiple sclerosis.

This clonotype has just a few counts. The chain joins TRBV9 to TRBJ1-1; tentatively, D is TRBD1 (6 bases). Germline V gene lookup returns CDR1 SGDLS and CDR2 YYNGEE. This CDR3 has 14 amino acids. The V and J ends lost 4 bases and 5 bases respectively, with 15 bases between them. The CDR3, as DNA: TGTGCCAGCAGCTTCAATTCAGGGGAAACTGAAGCTTTCTTT. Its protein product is CASSFNSGETEAFF.

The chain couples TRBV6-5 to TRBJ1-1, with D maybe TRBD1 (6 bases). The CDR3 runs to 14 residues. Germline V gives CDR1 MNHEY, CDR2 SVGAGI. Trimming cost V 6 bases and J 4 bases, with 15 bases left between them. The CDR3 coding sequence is TGTGCCAGCAGAACAGACAGGTGGGGCACTGAAGCTTTCTTT. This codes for CASRTDRWGTEAFF.

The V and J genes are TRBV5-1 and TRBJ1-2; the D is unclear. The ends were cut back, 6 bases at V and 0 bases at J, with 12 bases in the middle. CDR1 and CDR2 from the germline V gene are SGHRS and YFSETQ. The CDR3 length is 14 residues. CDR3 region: CASTSNSPNYGYTF. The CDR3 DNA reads TGCGCCAGCACTTCGAACTCCCCTAACTATGGCTACACCTTC.

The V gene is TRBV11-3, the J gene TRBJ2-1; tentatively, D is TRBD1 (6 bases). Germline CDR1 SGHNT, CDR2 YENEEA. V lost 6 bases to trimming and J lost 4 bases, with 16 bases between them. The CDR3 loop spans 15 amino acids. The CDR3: CASREGGHPYNEQFF. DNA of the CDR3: TGTGCCAGCAGGGAAGGGGGACATCCTTACAATGAGCAGTTCTTC.

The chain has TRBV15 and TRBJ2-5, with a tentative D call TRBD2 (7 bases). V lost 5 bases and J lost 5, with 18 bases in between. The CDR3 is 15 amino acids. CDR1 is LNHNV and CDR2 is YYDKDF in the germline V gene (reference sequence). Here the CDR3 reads CATSADGGRIETQYF. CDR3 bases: TGTGCCACCAGCGCAGACGGGGGGCGGATTGAGACCCAGTACTTC.

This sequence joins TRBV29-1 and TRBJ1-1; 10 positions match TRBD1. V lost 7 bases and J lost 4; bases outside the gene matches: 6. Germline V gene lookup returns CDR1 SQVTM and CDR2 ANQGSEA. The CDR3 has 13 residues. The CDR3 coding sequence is TGCAGCGCAGTGACAGGGGGCCTCACTGAAGCTTTCTTT. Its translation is CSAVTGGLTEAFF.

The CDR3 DNA sequence: TGTGCCAGCAGCCTCAGACCCAACTCCTACGAGCAGTACTTC. Protein product: CASSLRPNSYEQYF. J is TRBJ2-7 and V is TRBV12-3 or TRBV12-4; D remains unclear. With 6 bases removed from V and 0 bases from J, the gap between germline ends came to 12 bases. CDR3 length: 14 residues.

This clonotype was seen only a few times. CDR3 DNA sequence: TGTGCCAGCCGGGGACTAGCGACCAACACCGGGGAGCTGTTTTTT. Amino acids: CASRGLATNTGELFF. The chain uses TRBV3-1 and TRBJ2-2, with TRBD2 identical over 10 bases. The length of the CDR3 is 15 residues. With 8 bases clipped from V and 2 bases from J, the junction kept 5 bases outside the gene matches. In germline, CDR1 is LGHDT, CDR2 YNNKEL (reference sequence). The full variable domain, its missing parts supplied by reference TRBV3-1 and TRBJ2-2, is DTAVSQTPKYLVTQMGNDKSIKCEQNLGHDTMYWYKQDSKKFLKIMFSYNNKELIINETVPNRFSPKSPDKAHLNLHINSLELGDSAVYFCASRGLATNTGELFFGEGSRLTVL.

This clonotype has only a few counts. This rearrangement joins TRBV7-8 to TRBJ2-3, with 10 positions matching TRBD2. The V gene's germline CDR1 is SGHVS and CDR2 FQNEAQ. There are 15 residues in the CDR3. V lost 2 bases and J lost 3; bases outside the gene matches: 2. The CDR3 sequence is CASSLTSGITDTQYF. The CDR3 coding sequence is TGTGCCAGCAGCTTAACTAGCGGGATAACAGATACGCAGTATTTT. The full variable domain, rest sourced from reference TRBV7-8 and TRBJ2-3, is GAGVSQSPRYKVAKRGQDVALRCDPISGHVSLFWYQQALGQGPEFLTYFQNEAQLDKSGLPSDRFFAERPEGSVSTLKIQRTQQEDSAVYLCASSLTSGITDTQYFGPGTRLTVL.

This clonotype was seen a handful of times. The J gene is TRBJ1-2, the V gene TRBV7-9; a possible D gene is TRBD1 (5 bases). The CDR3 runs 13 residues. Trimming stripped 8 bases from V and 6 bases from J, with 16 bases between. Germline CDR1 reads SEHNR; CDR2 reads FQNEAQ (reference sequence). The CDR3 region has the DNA TGTGCCAGCGGGACGCAGGTTAGAGATGGCTACACCTTC. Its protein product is CASGTQVRDGYTF.

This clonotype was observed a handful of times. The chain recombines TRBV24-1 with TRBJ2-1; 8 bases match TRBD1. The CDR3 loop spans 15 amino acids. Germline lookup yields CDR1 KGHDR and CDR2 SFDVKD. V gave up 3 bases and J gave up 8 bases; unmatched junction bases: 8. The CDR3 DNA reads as TGTGCCACCAGTGATACCCGACAGGGGAAGCATGAGCAGTTCTTC. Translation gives CATSDTRQGKHEQFF.

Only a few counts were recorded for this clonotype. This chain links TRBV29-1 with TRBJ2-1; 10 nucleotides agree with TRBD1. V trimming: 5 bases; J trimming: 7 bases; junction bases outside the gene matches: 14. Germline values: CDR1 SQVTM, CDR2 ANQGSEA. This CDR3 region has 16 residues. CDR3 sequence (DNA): TGCAGCGTTCGTCGTGGGACAGGGGACATCGTAAATGAGCAGTTCTTC. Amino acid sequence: CSVRRGTGDIVNEQFF.

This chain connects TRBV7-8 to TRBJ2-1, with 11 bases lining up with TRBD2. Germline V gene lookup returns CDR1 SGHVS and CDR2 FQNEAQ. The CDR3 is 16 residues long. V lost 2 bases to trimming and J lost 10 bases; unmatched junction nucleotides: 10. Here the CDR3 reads CASSLILAGDRAEQFF. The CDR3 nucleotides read TGTGCCAGCAGCTTAATACTAGCGGGAGATAGGGCGGAGCAGTTCTTC.

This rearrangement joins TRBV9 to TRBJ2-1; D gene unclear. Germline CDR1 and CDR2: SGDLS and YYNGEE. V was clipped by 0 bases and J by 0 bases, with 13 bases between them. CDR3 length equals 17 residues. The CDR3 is CASSVDSGRSSYNEQFF. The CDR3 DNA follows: TGTGCCAGCAGCGTAGATTCCGGCCGGAGCTCCTACAATGAGCAGTTCTTC.

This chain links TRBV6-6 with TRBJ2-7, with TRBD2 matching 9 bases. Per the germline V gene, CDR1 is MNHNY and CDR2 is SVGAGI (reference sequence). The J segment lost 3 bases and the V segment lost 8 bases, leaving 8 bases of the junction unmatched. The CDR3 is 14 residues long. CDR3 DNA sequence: TGTGCCAGCCTTAGAACGCGGGAGGGCTACGAGCAGTACTTC. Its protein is CASLRTREGYEQYF.

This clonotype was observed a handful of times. Here the CDR3 DNA reads TGCGCCAGCAGTCGTGACGCTAGCGGGGTAAATGAGCAGTTCTTC. The encoded protein is CASSRDASGVNEQFF. This rearrangement joins TRBV5-1 to TRBJ2-1; 9 positions agree with TRBD2. J lost 7 bases, V lost 5 bases, and 10 bases had no gene match. CDR3 length equals 15 residues. The germline gives CDR1 SGHRS, CDR2 YFSETQ.

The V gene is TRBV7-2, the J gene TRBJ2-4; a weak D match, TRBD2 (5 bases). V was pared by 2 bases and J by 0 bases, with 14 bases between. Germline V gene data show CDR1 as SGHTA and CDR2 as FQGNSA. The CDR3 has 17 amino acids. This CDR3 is CASSLMRRGLAKNIQYF. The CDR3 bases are TGTGCCAGCAGCTTAATGAGACGTGGACTAGCCAAAAACATTCAGTACTTC.

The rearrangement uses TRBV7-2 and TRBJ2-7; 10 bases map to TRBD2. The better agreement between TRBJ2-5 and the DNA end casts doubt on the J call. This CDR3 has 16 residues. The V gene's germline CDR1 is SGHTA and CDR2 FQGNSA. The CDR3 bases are TGTGCCAGCAGCTCCCGGACTAGCGGAGGGGAGGAGACCCAGTACTTC. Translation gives CASSSRTSGGEETQYF.

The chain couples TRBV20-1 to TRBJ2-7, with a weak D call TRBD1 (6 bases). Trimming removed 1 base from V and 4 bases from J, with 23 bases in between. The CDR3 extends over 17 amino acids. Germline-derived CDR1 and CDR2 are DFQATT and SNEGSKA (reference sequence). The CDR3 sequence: CSARGGHGGTYGYEQYF. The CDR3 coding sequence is TGCAGTGCTAGAGGGGGTCATGGGGGCACGTACGGGTACGAGCAGTACTTC.

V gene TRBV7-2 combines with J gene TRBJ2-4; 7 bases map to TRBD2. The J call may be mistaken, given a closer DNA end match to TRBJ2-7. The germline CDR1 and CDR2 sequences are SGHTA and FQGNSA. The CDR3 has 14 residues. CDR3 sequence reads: CASSLRASGSEQYF. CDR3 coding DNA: TGTGCCAGCAGCTTACGGGCTAGCGGTAGCGAGCAGTACTTC.

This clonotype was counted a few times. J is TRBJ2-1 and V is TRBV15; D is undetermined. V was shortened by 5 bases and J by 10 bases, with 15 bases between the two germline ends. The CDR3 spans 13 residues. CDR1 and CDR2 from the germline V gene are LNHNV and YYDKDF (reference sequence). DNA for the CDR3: TGTGCCACCAGCTGGCCCGACCTCTCCGAGCAGTTCTTC. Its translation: CATSWPDLSEQFF. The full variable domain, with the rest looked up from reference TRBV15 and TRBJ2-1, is DAMVIQNPRYQVTQFGKPVTLSCSQTLNHNVMYWYQQKSSQAPKLLFHYYDKDFNNEADTPDNFQSRRPNTSFCFLDIRSPGLGDTAMYLCATSWPDLSEQFFGPGTRLTVL.

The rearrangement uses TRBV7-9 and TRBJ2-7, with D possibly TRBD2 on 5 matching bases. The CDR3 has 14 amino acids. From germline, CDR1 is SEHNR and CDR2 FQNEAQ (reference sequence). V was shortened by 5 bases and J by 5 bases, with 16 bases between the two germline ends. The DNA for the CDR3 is TGTGCCAGCAGCCCAGAGGGCAGTCTCCACGAGCAGTACTTC. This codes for CASSPEGSLHEQYF.

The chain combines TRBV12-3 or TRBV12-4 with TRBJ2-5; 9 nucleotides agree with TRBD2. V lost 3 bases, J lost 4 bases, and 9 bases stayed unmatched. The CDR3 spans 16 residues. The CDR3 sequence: CASSLEVSGSRETQYF. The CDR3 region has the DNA TGTGCCAGCAGTTTGGAGGTTAGCGGGAGTCGAGAGACCCAGTACTTC.

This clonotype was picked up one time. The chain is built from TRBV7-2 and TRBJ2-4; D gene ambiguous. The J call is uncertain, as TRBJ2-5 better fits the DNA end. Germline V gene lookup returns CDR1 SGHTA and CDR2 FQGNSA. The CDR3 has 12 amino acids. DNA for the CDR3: TGTGCCAGCAGCGATGACATCGAGACCCAGTACTTC. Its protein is CASSDDIETQYF.

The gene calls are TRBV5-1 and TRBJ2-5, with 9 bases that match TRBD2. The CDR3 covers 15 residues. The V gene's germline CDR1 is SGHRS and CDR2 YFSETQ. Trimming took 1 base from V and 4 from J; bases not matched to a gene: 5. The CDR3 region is CASSLPSGILETQYF. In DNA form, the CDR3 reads TGCGCCAGCAGCTTGCCTAGCGGGATTTTAGAGACCCAGTACTTC.

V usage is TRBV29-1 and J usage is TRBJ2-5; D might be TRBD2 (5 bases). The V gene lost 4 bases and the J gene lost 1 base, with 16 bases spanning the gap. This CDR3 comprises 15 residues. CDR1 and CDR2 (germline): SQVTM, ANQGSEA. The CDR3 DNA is TGCAGCGTTGTTTTCGGCGGGTCGGGCCAAGAGACCCAGTACTTC. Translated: CSVVFGGSGQETQYF. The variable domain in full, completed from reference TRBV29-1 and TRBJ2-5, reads SAVISQKPSRDICQRGTSLTIQCQVDSQVTMMFWYRQQPGQSLTLIATANQGSEATYESGFVIDKFPISRPNLTFSTLTVSNMSPEDSSIYLCSVVFGGSGQETQYFGPGTRLLVL.